This T cell receptor beta chain was identified in a study of a mutant IDH1 vaccine in newly diagnosed glioma. Overall study: Previous care, which was radiotherapy, temozolomide, or both, most often involved both.

Only a few counts were recorded for this clone. Its cognate antigen is unknown. Assay used: immunoSEQ multiplex PCR; TCRdb lists only in-frame clones, some missing. The table lists 30,000 to 40,000 clones, approximately 80% of them singletons. CDR1 is SGHVS, CDR2 FQNEAQ, per germline. The CDR3 covers 16 residues. V lost 1 base to trimming and J lost 4 bases, with 13 bases between them. The time point here: week 23, last vaccination. Each dose delivered 300 ug of mutant IDH1 20-mer peptide subcutaneously with imiquimod. This sequence was found in a man aged 35 to 55 with glioma. The sequencing used PBMCs, collected from a glioma patient whose treatment included an IDH1 peptide vaccine. The chain employs TRBV7-8 and TRBJ2-2, with a weak D call TRBD2 (6 bases). As DNA, the CDR3 is TGTGCCAGCAGCTTAGGGGCGGTGCGGGGCACCGGGGAGCTGTTTTTT. Its protein product is CASSLGAVRGTGELFF. Full variable domain (outside the CDR3, taken from reference TRBV7-8 and TRBJ2-2): GAGVSQSPRYKVAKRGQDVALRCDPISGHVSLFWYQQALGQGPEFLTYFQNEAQLDKSGLPSDRFFAERPEGSVSTLKIQRTQQEDSAVYLCASSLGAVRGTGELFFGEGSRLTVL.